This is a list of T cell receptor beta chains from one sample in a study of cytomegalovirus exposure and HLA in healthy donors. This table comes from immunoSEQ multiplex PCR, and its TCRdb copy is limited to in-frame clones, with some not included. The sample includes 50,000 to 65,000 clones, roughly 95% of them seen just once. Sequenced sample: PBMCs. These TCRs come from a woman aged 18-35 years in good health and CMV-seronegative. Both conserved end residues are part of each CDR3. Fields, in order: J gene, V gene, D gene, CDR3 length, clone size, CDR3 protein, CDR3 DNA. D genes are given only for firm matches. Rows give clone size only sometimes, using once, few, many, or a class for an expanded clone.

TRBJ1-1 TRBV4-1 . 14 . CASSQDPRGTEAFF TGCGCCAGCAGCCAAGATCCCCGGGGGACTGAAGCTTTCTTT
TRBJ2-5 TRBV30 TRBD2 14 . CAWSVLAGSGTQYF TGTGCCTGGAGTGTACTAGCGGGGTCGGGGACCCAGTACTTC
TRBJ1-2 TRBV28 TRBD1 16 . CASSLTGQGAFYGYTF TGTGCCAGCAGTTTAACGGGACAGGGGGCTTTCTATGGCTACACCTTC
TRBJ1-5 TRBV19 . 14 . CASSIEWSHQPQHF TGTGCCAGTAGTATTGAGTGGAGCCATCAGCCCCAGCATTTT
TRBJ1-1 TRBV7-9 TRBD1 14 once CASSSRDRGHQAFF TGTGCCAGCAGCTCCCGGGACAGGGGGCATCAAGCTTTCTTT
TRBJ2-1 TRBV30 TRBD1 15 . CAWSTGTGGPVEQFF TGTGCCTGGAGCACCGGGACAGGGGGCCCGGTTGAGCAGTTCTTC
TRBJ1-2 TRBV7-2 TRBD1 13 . CASSPGDRHGYTF TGTGCCAGCAGCCCTGGGGACAGGCATGGCTACACCTTC
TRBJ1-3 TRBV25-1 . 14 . CASGVGSSGNTIYF TGTGCCAGCGGGGTGGGGAGCTCTGGAAACACCATATATTTT
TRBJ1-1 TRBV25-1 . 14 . CASSEWETNTEAFF TGTGCCAGCAGTGAATGGGAGACGAACACTGAAGCTTTCTTT
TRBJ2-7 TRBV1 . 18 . CTSSQDRLAGDPLHEQYF TGCACCAGCAGCCAAGACAGACTAGCGGGGGATCCCCTACACGAGCAGTACTTC
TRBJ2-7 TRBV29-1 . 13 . CSVARGAPYEQYF TGCAGCGTTGCCCGGGGGGCCCCCTACGAGCAGTACTTC
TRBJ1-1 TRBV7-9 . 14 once CASSFGQGGSEAFF TGTGCCAGCAGCTTCGGTCAGGGAGGGTCCGAAGCTTTCTTT
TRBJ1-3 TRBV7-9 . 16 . CASSPRTGSSGNTIYF TGTGCCAGCAGCCCACGGACGGGGAGCTCTGGAAACACCATATATTTT
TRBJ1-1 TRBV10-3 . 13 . CAISSQGNTEAFF TGTGCCATCAGCTCACAGGGGAACACTGAAGCTTTCTTT
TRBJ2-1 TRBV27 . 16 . CASSLLTPVGPREQFF TGTGCCAGCAGTTTATTAACCCCGGTGGGGCCCCGTGAGCAGTTCTTC
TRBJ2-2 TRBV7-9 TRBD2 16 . CASSASRGANTGELFF TGTGCCAGCAGCGCATCTCGGGGGGCGAACACCGGGGAGCTGTTTTTT
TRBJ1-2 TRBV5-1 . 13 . CASSLDRDGGYTF TGCGCCAGCAGCTTGGACAGAGATGGGGGCTACACCTTC
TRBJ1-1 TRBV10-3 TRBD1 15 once CAISDLQGMNTEAFF TGTGCCATCAGTGATCTACAGGGGATGAACACTGAAGCTTTCTTT
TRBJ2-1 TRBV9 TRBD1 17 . CASSATGTGDWDNEQFF TGTGCCAGCAGCGCCACCGGGACAGGGGACTGGGACAATGAGCAGTTCTTC
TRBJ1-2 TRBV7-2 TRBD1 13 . CASSPRTGEGYTF TGTGCCAGCAGCCCGCGGACAGGGGAGGGCTACACCTTC
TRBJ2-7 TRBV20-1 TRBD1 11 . CSATPGQGGAF TGCAGTGCTACCCCGGGACAGGGCGGGGCATTC
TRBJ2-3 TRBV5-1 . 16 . CASSTGGGRSTDTQYF TGCGCCAGCAGCACGGGGGGCGGGAGAAGCACAGATACGCAGTATTTT
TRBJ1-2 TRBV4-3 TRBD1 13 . CASSPRDRAGYTF TGCGCCAGCAGCCCCCGGGACAGGGCTGGCTACACCTTC
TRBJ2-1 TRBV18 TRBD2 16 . CASSPVGLAGGNEQFF TGTGCCAGCTCACCAGTGGGACTAGCGGGAGGCAATGAGCAGTTCTTC
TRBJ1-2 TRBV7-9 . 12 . CASSLGAQGPDF TGTGCCAGCAGCTTAGGGGCACAGGGACCAGACTTC
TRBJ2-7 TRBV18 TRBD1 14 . CASSPGTEAYEQYF TGTGCCAGCTCACCAGGGACAGAAGCCTACGAGCAGTACTTC
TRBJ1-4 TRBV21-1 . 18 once CASSNEGGAPYGREKLFF TGTGCCAGCAGCAACGAGGGGGGGGCCCCATACGGGCGGGAAAAACTGTTTTTT
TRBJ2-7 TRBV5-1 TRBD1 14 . CASTTGTAGNEQYF TGCGCCAGCACCACCGGGACAGCCGGAAACGAGCAGTACTTC
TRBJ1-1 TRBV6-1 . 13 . CASSGPMNTEAFF TGTGCCAGCAGCGGTCCCATGAACACTGAAGCTTTCTTT
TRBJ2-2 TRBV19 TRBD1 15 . CASTLGQGVIGELFF TGTGCCAGTACCTTAGGACAGGGGGTTATCGGGGAGCTGTTTTTT
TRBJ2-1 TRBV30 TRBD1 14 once CAWEPGQSGDEQFF TGTGCCTGGGAACCGGGACAGTCCGGGGATGAGCAGTTCTTC
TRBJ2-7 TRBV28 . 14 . CASSLGGGNYEQYF TGTGCCAGCAGTTTAGGGGGGGGCAACTACGAGCAGTACTTC
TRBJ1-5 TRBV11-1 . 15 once CASSLDPQSNQPQHF TGTGCCAGCAGCTTAGACCCGCAGAGCAATCAGCCCCAGCATTTT
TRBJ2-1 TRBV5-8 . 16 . CASAPGGLAEYNEQFF TGTGCCAGCGCCCCCGGGGGCCTAGCGGAGTACAATGAGCAGTTCTTC
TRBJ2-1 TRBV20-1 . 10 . CSARGREQFF TGCAGTGCTAGGGGCCGGGAGCAGTTCTTC
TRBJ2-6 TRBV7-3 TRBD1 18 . CASSLGTGGASGANVLTF TGTGCCAGCAGCTTAGGGACAGGGGGGGCCTCTGGGGCCAACGTCCTGACTTTC
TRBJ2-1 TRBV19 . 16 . CASSRPPALAANEQFF TGTGCCAGTAGTAGGCCCCCGGCACTAGCAGCAAATGAGCAGTTCTTC
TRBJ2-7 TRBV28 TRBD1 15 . CASSSRDRGRYEQYF TGTGCCAGCAGTTCCCGGGACAGGGGACGGTACGAGCAGTACTTC
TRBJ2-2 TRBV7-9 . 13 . CASSLGGAGELFF TGTGCCAGCAGCTTAGGAGGCGCCGGGGAGCTGTTTTTT
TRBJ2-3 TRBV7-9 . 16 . CASSFRFGGRTDTQYF TGTGCCAGCAGCTTCCGTTTCGGGGGTCGCACAGATACGCAGTATTTT
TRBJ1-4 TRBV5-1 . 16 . CASSRGGPTTNEKLFF TGCGCCAGCAGCCGGGGGGGCCCGACAACTAATGAAAAACTGTTTTTT
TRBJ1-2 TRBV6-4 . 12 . CASAPPGGHRHF TGTGCCAGCGCCCCCCCGGGGGGGCATCGGCACTTC
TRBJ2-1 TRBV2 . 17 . CASSFTSPSAGYNEQFF TGTGCCAGCAGTTTCACCTCTCCTAGCGCGGGGTACAATGAGCAGTTCTTC
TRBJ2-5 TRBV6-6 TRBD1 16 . CASTPWDRESQETQYF TGTGCCAGCACCCCCTGGGACAGAGAATCCCAAGAGACCCAGTACTTC
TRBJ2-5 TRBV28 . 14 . CASSTRRGQETQYF TGTGCCAGCAGTACCAGGAGAGGGCAAGAGACCCAGTACTTC
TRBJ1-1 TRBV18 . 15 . CASSGSRTMNTEAFF TGTGCCAGCTCAGGGTCCCGGACAATGAACACTGAAGCTTTCTTT
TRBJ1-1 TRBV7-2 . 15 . CASSLGPGLNTEAFF TGTGCCAGCAGCTTAGGGCCGGGTCTGAACACTGAAGCTTTCTTT
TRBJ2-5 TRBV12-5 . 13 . CASGGQNQETQYF TGTGCTAGTGGCGGACAGAACCAAGAGACCCAGTACTTC
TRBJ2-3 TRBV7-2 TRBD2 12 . CASSSRLAGQYF TGTGCCAGCAGCTCCCGTCTAGCGGGCCAGTATTTT
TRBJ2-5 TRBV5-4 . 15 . CASSLLGLKGGTQYF TGTGCCAGCAGCTTGCTGGGCCTAAAAGGGGGGACCCAGTACTTC
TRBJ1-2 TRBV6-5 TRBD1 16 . CASSYSTGESVYGYTF TGTGCCAGCAGTTACTCGACAGGGGAATCTGTCTATGGCTACACCTTC
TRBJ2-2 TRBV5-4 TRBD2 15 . CASSFGGGNTGELFF TGTGCCAGCAGCTTCGGGGGGGGGAACACCGGGGAGCTGTTTTTT